This passage covers 23 T cell receptor beta chains from one sample sequenced in a study of T cells in Graves' hyperthyroidism and ophthalmopathy. The TCR beta CDR3 regions underwent amplification using RNA transcripts as the source. First-round RT-PCR of the TCR CDR3 relied on the HTBI primer set. TCRdb analysed the multiplex PCR reads with MiXCR anew, one entry per CDR3 protein. The sample shows about half a million distinct CDR3 sequences, about 20% of them seen only once. Specimen: blood. The receptors were gathered from a woman in her 70s with Graves' ophthalmopathy.

As regards this clonotype: The germline gene is not matched at one end of the junction; a read error may be the cause. The V call is TRBV6-2 or TRBV6-3, the J call TRBJ2-1; possible D gene TRBD2, 6 bases. The V gene's germline CDR1 is MNHEY and CDR2 SVGEGT. The CDR3 runs to 14 residues. The CDR3 loop is CASSSGLVGDEQFF. For the CDR3, the DNA is TGCGCCAGCAGCTCGGGACTCGTCGGCGATGAGCAGTTCTTC.

This clonotype was counted ten times or more. The genes are TRBV28 and TRBJ2-7; TRBD1 or TRBD2 may be the D gene (5 bases each). Looked up from germline, CDR1 is MDHEN and CDR2 is SYDVKM. The V end was cut by 10 bases, the J end by 1 base, with 17 bases between. CDR3 length: 14 residues. The CDR3 region is CAITRGAPSYEQYF. The CDR3 DNA reads as TGTGCCATTACCCGAGGGGCCCCATCCTACGAGCAGTACTTC. Variable domain in full (rest from reference TRBV28 and TRBJ2-7): DVKVTQSSRYLVKRTGEKVFLECVQDMDHENMFWYRQDPGLGLRLIYFSYDVKMKEKGDIPEGYSVSREKKERFSLILESASTNQTSMYLCAITRGAPSYEQYFGPGTRLTVT.

The V call is TRBV30, the J call TRBJ2-2; D is perhaps TRBD2 (6 bases). The CDR3 is made up of 14 amino acids. Germline loops: CDR1 GTSNPN, CDR2 SVGIG (reference sequence). V gave up 1 base and J gave up 7 bases, with 13 bases separating them. The CDR3 DNA sequence: TGTGCCTGGAGTGAGGAGGGAGTAGGCGGGGAGCTGTTTTTT. Translated: CAWSEEGVGGELFF.

This clonotype was recorded many times. The chain links TRBV11-2 to TRBJ1-2; 8 bases line up with TRBD1. This CDR3 comprises 14 residues. CDR1 and CDR2 from the germline V gene are SGHAT and FQNNGV. The ends lost 4 bases at V and 4 bases at J; junction bases unmatched: 5. The CDR3, as DNA: TGTGCCAGCAGCTCGGGACAGGCCCCCTATGGCTACACCTTC. Translated, it gives CASSSGQAPYGYTF.

This clonotype occurred a few times. V gene TRBV28 combines with J gene TRBJ2-3; D possibly corresponds to TRBD1 (6 bases). V was trimmed by 6 bases and J by 6 bases, leaving 13 bases between them. The CDR3 length is 13 residues. Looked up from germline, CDR1 is MDHEN and CDR2 is SYDVKM. The CDR3 here is CASSRQATDTQYF. As DNA, the CDR3 is TGTGCCAGCAGCAGACAGGCGACGGATACGCAGTATTTT.

Worth noting for this clonotype: This clone may be a read error of a much larger clone one base away. The rearrangement links TRBV2 to TRBJ1-1; 7 bases agree with TRBD1. Germline-derived CDR1 and CDR2 are SNHLY and FYNNEI. V was pared by 6 bases and J by 1 base, with 14 bases of the junction left unmatched. The CDR3 covers 17 residues. The CDR3 bases are TGTGCCAGCAGCCTTTTGCGTAGGGGGCAGACGAACACTGAAGCTTTCTTT. Translating gives CASSLLRRGQTNTEAFF.

There are a few counts of this clonotype. CDR3 nucleotide sequence: TGTGCCAGCAGCTCGGAGGGGAACTCTGGAAACACCATATATTTT. Translated: CASSSEGNSGNTIYF. The rearrangement links TRBV7-9 to TRBJ1-3; possibly TRBD1 for D (5 bases). V dropped 4 bases and J dropped 0 bases, with 10 bases sitting between them. CDR1 and CDR2 from the germline V gene are SEHNR and FQNEAQ (reference sequence). The CDR3 contains 15 residues.

The sample holds many counts of this clonotype. The chain has TRBV3-1 and TRBJ2-7; D might be TRBD2 (5 bases). The ends were cut back, 1 base at V and 2 bases at J, with 9 bases in the middle. The CDR3 runs 14 residues. CDR1 and CDR2 from the germline V gene are LGHDT and YNNKEL (reference sequence). The DNA of the CDR3 is TGTGCCAGCAGCCAAGGTCAGCGGACCTACGAGCAGTACTTC. Translating it yields CASSQGQRTYEQYF.

The table lists this clonotype with a few counts. The CDR3 sequence: CSVDSKGLAGRSSYNEQFF. The CDR3 coding sequence is TGCAGCGTTGATTCTAAGGGACTAGCGGGTAGGAGCTCCTACAATGAGCAGTTCTTC. The rearrangement joins TRBV29-1 to TRBJ2-1; TRBD2 matches at 12 bases. V trimming: 3 bases; J trimming: 0 bases; junction bases outside the gene matches: 12. CDR3 length: 19 residues. Germline CDR1 reads SQVTM; CDR2 reads ANQGSEA.

This clonotype occurred a few times. The V and J genes are TRBV12-3 or TRBV12-4 and TRBJ2-6; 12 bases agree with TRBD1. Losses at the gene ends were 6 bases for V and 4 bases for J; bases not matched to a gene: 4. The CDR3 length is 16 residues. CDR3 sequence: CASSLGQGAGANVLTF. CDR3 DNA: TGTGCCAGCAGCCTGGGACAGGGGGCCGGGGCCAACGTCCTGACTTTC.

CDR3 bases: TGTGCCACCAGTGAACGAGGACAGGGGGCGGATGAGCAGTTCTTC. It is translated as CATSERGQGADEQFF. The chain combines TRBV24-1 with TRBJ2-1; 11 bases line up with TRBD1. This CDR3 has 15 residues. V was pared by 4 bases and J by 8 bases, with 6 bases of the junction left unmatched. Germline V CDR1 and CDR2: KGHDR, SFDVKD.

The chain is built from TRBV6-1 and TRBJ2-1; possible D gene TRBD1, 5 bases. This CDR3 has 15 amino acids. V was pared by 6 bases and J by 0 bases, with 12 bases between. Germline lookup yields CDR1 MNHNS and CDR2 SASEGT. This chain's CDR3 is CASRPDRLSYNEQFF. CDR3 in DNA: TGTGCCAGCAGACCCGACAGACTCTCCTACAATGAGCAGTTCTTC.

This clonotype was seen many times. The chain combines TRBV6-2 or TRBV6-3 with TRBJ2-1, with 12 bases matching TRBD2. The germline V gene has CDR1 MNHEY and CDR2 SVGEGT. V trimming: 6 bases; J trimming: 6 bases; junction bases outside the gene matches: 6. This CDR3 region has 15 residues. This CDR3 is CASSLLAGGFNEQFF. The CDR3 DNA reads TGTGCCAGCAGCCTACTAGCGGGAGGATTCAATGAGCAGTTCTTC.

J is TRBJ2-1 and V is TRBV7-2; 9 positions match TRBD2. J lost 6 bases, V lost 5 bases, and 11 bases had no gene match. The V gene's germline CDR1 is SGHTA and CDR2 FQGNSA. CDR3 length: 16 amino acids. Written as DNA, the CDR3 is TGTGCCAGCAGCCCCCTGGGACTAGCTCGGGGCAATGAGCAGTTCTTC. This sequence encodes CASSPLGLARGNEQFF.

This clonotype has ten or more counts. J is TRBJ2-7 and V is TRBV9, with a possible D match to TRBD1 (6 bases). This CDR3 region has 15 residues. Germline values: CDR1 SGDLS, CDR2 YYNGEE. V dropped 0 bases and J dropped 6 bases, with 16 bases sitting between them. CDR3 in amino acids: CASSVGPGHPTEQYF. In DNA form, the CDR3 reads TGTGCCAGCAGCGTAGGGCCGGGACACCCTACCGAGCAGTACTTC.

This clonotype was counted only a few times. The chain carries TRBV7-3 and TRBJ1-1; D is possibly TRBD1 (5 bases). V was pared by 5 bases and J by 5 bases, with 18 bases between. Germline V gene lookup returns CDR1 SGHTA and CDR2 FQGTGA. The CDR3 covers 15 residues. The CDR3 loop reads CASSPGDGWGTEAFF. The CDR3 DNA reads as TGTGCCAGCAGCCCTGGGGACGGATGGGGGACTGAAGCTTTCTTT.

On this clonotype: This clone may be a read error of a much larger clone one base away. The rearrangement uses TRBV12-3 or TRBV12-4 and TRBJ1-3, with D uncertain. This CDR3 has 15 residues. Trimming took 7 bases from V and 0 from J, leaving 13 bases between them. The CDR3 DNA reads TGTGCCAGCACCTCTCCGAGCGGCTCTGGAAACACCATATATTTT. Protein product: CASTSPSGSGNTIYF.

The sample holds a few counts of this clonotype. V is TRBV20-1 and J is TRBJ1-2; the match to TRBD1 covers 8 bases. Germline V gene data show CDR1 as DFQATT and CDR2 as SNEGSKA (reference sequence). Trimming took 1 base from V and 6 from J; bases not matched to a gene: 4. The CDR3 is 13 residues long. The CDR3 is CSARVQGDNGYTF. CDR3 in DNA: TGCAGTGCTAGAGTACAGGGGGATAATGGCTACACCTTC.

This clonotype was detected many times. The genes are TRBV7-3 and TRBJ1-2; 7 nucleotides align to TRBD1. The V segment lost 4 bases and the J segment 6 bases; nucleotides outside the gene matches: 5. The CDR3 has 13 amino acids. Germline CDR1 SGHTA, CDR2 FQGTGA. The CDR3 nucleotides are TGTGCCAGCAGCTCCCGACAGGGACATGGCTACACCTTC. Its protein is CASSSRQGHGYTF.

In the case of this clonotype: Compared with germline, one end of the junction differs, possibly owing to a read error. The chain links TRBV18 to TRBJ1-1; a weak D match, TRBD1 (6 bases). The V gene's germline CDR1 is KGHSH and CDR2 LQKENI. The length of the CDR3 is 14 residues. Written as DNA, the CDR3 is TGTGCCAGCTCCGCAAGTACAGGGAACCCTGAAGCTTTCTTT. Its protein is CASSASTGNPEAFF.

CDR3 region: CAWSDPSYSNQPQHF. As DNA, the CDR3 is TGTGCCTGGAGTGACCCCAGTTATAGCAATCAGCCCCAGCATTTT. V and J are TRBV30 and TRBJ1-5; D gene uncertain. This CDR3 comprises 15 residues. Germline CDR1 is GTSNPN and CDR2 is SVGIG (reference sequence). Deletions cut 1 base from V and 0 bases from J, with 10 bases between.

This clonotype was observed a handful of times. V and J are TRBV19 and TRBJ1-6; no reliable D call. Germline V lookup: CDR1 LNHDA, CDR2 SQIVND (reference sequence). This CDR3 is built from 15 residues. Deletions cut 5 bases from V and 8 bases from J, with 16 bases between. In DNA form, the CDR3 reads TGTGCCAGTAGTCTACAGAGCCGAACTTATTCACCCCTCCACTTT. It yields the protein CASSLQSRTYSPLHF.

This clonotype appeared many times. The chain combines TRBV7-2 with TRBJ2-1, with TRBD2 identical over 7 bases. CDR1 is SGHTA and CDR2 is FQGNSA in the germline V gene. The V gene end was trimmed by 0 bases and the J gene end by 8 bases; junction bases not matched to a gene: 4. The CDR3 spans 14 residues. The CDR3 here is CASSLAGGLDEQFF. In DNA, the CDR3 is TGTGCCAGCAGCTTAGCGGGAGGGCTCGATGAGCAGTTCTTC.